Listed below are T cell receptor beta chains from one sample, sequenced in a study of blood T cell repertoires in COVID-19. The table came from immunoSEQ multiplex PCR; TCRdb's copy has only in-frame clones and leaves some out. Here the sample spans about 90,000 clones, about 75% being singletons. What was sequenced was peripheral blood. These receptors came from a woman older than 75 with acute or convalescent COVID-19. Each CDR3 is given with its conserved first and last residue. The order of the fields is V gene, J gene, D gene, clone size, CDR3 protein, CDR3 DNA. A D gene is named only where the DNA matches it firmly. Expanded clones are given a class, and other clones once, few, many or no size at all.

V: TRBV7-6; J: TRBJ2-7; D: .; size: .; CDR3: CASRDTGSYEQYF; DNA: TGTGCCAGCAGAGACACCGGCAGTTACGAGCAGTACTTC
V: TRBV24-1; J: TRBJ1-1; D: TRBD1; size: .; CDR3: CATSVSGQGTTEAFF; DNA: TGTGCCACCAGTGTAAGCGGACAGGGTACCACTGAAGCTTTCTTT
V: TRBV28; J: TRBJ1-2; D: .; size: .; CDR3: CAAGHYGYTF; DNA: TGTGCCGCGGGGCACTATGGCTACACCTTC
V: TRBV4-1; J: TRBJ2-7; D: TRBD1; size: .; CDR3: CASSQVGTGRREQYF; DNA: TGCGCCAGCAGCCAAGTTGGGACAGGGCGACGGGAGCAGTACTTC
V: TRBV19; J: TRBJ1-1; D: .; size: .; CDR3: CASVPGGTNTEAFF; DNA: TGTGCCAGTGTACCGGGAGGCACGAACACTGAAGCTTTCTTT
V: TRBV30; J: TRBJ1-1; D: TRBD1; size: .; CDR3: CASPGQGATEAFF; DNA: TGTGCCTCGCCGGGACAGGGAGCGACTGAAGCTTTCTTT
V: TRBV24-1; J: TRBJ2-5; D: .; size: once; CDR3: CATSDTVETQYF; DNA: TGTGCCACCAGTGATACAGTAGAGACCCAGTACTTC
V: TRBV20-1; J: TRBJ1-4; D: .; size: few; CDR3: CSAIPNEKLFF; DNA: TGCAGTGCTATCCCAAATGAAAAACTGTTTTTT
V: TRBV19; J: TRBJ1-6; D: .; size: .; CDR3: CASRPRGSYNSPLHF; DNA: TGTGCCAGTAGACCCAGGGGATCCTATAATTCACCCCTCCACTTT
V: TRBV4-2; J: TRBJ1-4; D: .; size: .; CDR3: CASSQVLTGWSNEKLFF; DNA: TGTGCCAGCAGCCAGGTCCTAACAGGGTGGAGTAATGAAAAACTGTTTTTT
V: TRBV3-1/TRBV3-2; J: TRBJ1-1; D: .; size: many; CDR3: CASSHPRQGMRTEAFF; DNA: TGTGCCAGCAGCCATCCCCGGCAGGGGATGCGGACTGAAGCTTTCTTT
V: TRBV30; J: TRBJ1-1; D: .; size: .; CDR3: CAWSGGIGGRGTEAFF; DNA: TGTGCCTGGAGTGGGGGGATTGGAGGGAGGGGAACTGAAGCTTTCTTT
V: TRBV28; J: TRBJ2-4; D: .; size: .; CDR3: CASSPPGEVKNIQYF; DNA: TGTGCCAGCAGTCCCCCCGGGGAAGTTAAAAACATTCAGTACTTC
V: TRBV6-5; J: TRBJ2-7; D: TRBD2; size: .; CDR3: CASSYSSGRGNYEQYF; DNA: TGTGCCAGCAGTTACTCCAGCGGGAGGGGAAACTACGAGCAGTACTTC
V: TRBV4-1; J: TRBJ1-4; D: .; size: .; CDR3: CASSQVGGTNEKLFF; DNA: TGCGCCAGCAGCCAAGTGGGGGGAACTAATGAAAAACTGTTTTTT
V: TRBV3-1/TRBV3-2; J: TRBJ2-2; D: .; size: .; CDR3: CASTPRGLAANTGELFF; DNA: TGTGCCAGCACGCCCAGGGGGCTAGCGGCCAACACCGGGGAGCTGTTTTTT